The sequence of this T cell receptor beta chain was determined in a study of cytomegalovirus exposure and HLA in healthy donors. Study-level findings and limits: Previous analysis showed most TCR beta V segments were productive about 87% or about 30% of the time. According to the study, around 160 TCR beta chains were cytomegalovirus-associated.

PCR was performed using 60 Vbeta and 13 Jbeta primers. TCRdb's table, derived via immunoSEQ multiplex PCR, lists solely in-frame clones and lacks some. The sample lists fewer than 250,000 clones, more than 80% occurring once. Worth noting for this clone: The antigen is not known.

This CDR3 is 15 amino acids long. From germline, CDR1 is MNHEY and CDR2 SVGAGI. V was shortened by 3 bases and J by 2 bases, with 14 bases between the two germline ends. This clonotype originated in a young man in good health and CMV-seronegative. J is TRBJ2-7 and V is TRBV6-5; perhaps TRBD1 as D (6 bases). Sequencing used PBMCs. CDR3 protein: CASSYSRDITYEQYF. CDR3 bases: TGTGCCAGCAGTTATTCCCGGGACATTACCTACGAGCAGTACTTC.